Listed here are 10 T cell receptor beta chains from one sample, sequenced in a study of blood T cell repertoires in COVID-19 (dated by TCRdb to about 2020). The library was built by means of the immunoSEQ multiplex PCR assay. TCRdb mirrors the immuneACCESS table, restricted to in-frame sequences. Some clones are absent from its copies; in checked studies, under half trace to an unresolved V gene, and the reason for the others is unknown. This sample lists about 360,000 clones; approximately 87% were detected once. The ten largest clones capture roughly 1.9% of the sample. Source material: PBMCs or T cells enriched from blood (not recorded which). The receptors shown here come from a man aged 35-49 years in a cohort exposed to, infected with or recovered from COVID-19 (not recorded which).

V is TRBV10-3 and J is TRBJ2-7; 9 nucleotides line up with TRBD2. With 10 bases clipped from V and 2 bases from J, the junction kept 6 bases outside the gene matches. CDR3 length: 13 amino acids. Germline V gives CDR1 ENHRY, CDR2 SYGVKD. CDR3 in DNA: TGTGCCACCCAAGCGGGAGGCCCCTACGAGCAGTACTTC. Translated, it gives CATQAGGPYEQYF.

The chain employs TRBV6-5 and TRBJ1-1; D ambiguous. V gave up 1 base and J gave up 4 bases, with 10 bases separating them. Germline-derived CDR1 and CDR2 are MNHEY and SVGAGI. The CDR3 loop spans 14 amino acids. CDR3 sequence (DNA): TGTGCCAGCAGTTACTTGGAGAGAGGCACTGAAGCTTTCTTT. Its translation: CASSYLERGTEAFF.

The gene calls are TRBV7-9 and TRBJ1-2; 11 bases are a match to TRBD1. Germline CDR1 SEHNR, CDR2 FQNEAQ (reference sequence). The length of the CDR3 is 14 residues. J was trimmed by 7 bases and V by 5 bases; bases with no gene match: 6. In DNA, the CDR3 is TGTGCCAGCAGCGGTGGACAGGGGGCGCTTGGCTACACCTTC. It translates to CASSGGQGALGYTF.

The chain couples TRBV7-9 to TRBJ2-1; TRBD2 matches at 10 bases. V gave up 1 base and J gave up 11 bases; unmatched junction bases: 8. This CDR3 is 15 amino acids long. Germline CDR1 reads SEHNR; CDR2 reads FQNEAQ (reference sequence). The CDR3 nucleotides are TGTGCCAGCAGCTTAGATAGTCCTAGCGGGAGTAAGCAGTTCTTC. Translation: CASSLDSPSGSKQFF.

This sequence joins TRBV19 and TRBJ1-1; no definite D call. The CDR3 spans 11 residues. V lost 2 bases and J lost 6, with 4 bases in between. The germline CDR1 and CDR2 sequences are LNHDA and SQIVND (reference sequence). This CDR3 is CASSIPAEAFF. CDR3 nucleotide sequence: TGTGCCAGTAGTATACCGGCTGAAGCTTTCTTT.

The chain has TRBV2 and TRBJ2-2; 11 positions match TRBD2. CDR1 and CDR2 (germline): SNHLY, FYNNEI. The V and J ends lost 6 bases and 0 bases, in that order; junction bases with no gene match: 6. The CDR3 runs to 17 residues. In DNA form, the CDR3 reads TGTGCCAGCAGGGGACAGGGACTAGCGGCGAACACCGGGGAGCTGTTTTTT. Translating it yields CASRGQGLAANTGELFF. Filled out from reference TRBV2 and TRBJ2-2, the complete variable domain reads EPEVTQTPSHQVTQMGQEVILRCVPISNHLYFYWYRQILGQKVEFLVSFYNNEISEKSEIFDDQFSVERPDGSNFTLKIRSTKLEDSAMYFCASRGQGLAANTGELFFGEGSRLTVL.

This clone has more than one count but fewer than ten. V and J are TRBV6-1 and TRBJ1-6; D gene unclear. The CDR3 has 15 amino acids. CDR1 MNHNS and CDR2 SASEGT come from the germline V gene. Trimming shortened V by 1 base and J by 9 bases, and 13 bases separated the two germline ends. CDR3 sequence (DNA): TGTGCCAGCAGTGAAGGGGGAGGCCGACCTTCACCCCTCCACTTT. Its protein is CASSEGGGRPSPLHF.

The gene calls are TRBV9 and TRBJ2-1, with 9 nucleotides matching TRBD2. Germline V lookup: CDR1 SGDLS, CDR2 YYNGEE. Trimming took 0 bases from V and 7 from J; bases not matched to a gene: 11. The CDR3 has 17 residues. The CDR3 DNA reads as TGTGCCAGCAGCGTAGGCGCGCTAGCGGGAATGAATAATGAGCAGTTCTTC. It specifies CASSVGALAGMNNEQFF.

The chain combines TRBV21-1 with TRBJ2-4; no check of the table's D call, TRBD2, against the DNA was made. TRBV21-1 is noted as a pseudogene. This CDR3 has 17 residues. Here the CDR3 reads CASSKALGLGNKNIQYF. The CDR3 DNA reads TGTGCCAGCAGCAAAGCGCTGGGACTGGGGAACAAAAACATTCAGTACTTC.

The CDR3 sequence is CASSESGTGVYEQYF. The CDR3 region has the DNA TGTGCCAGCAGTGAATCCGGGACAGGGGTCTACGAGCAGTACTTC. V and J are TRBV6-1 and TRBJ2-7, with 10 bases identical to TRBD1. CDR1 and CDR2 (germline): MNHNS, SASEGT. The ends lost 2 bases at V and 3 bases at J; junction bases unmatched: 4. The CDR3 totals 15 residues.